The present TCR beta chain was sequenced within a study of tumor and adjacent non-tumor tissue in lung cancer. Background on the study: There were 11 to 12 adenocarcinoma, a couple of squamous cell carcinoma and 1 small cell lung cancer cases.

CDR1 and CDR2 from the germline V gene are WNHNN and SYGVQD (reference sequence). The CDR3 contains 14 residues. Three rounds of nested PCR, following a modified ARM-PCR protocol, produced the TCRbeta library. MiXCR, applied by TCRdb to the multiplex PCR reads, yields one record per CDR3 protein. This table holds about 48,000 distinct CDR3 sequences, around 67% found once. The template was RNA from unsorted bulk tissue. More than 3 cm separated this lung sample from the edge of the tumor. This clonotype was seen only once. Its cognate antigen is unknown. At one boundary the junction diverges from the germline segment, which might be a read error. Findings and limits, study-wide: Tumor tissue had significantly higher TCR diversity than normal lung. Tumor repertoires had a smaller top 100 clone share than normal lung. Tumor TCR diversity, when higher, was linked to shorter survival.

The rearrangement links TRBV10-1 to TRBJ2-1, with 9 bases matching TRBD2. The receptor was derived from an older woman with non-small cell lung cancer. The source material was distant non-tumor lung tissue. The CDR3, as DNA: TGCGCCATCAGTGTAGCGGGAGATGACAATGAGCAGTTCTTC. As protein: CAISVAGDDNEQFF.